These T cell receptor beta chains were read from a single sample in a study of blood T cell repertoires in COVID-19. Some clones are missing from TCRdb's copy, which holds only in-frame ones; the method was immunoSEQ multiplex PCR. The repertoire holds tens of thousands of clones, approximately 91% seen once, with over 4.5% in the top ten. Sequenced input: peripheral blood. These receptors were collected from a man aged 70 or older with active COVID-19. The CDR3 runs from the conserved cysteine through the conserved F or W. A D gene is named only where the DNA matches it firmly. Only some rows state a clone size, as once, few, many or a class for expanded clones.

j_call v_call clone_size d_call cdr3_aa cdr3_nt
TRBJ1-5 TRBV5-1 NA NA CASSFRGGQPQHF TGCGCCAGCAGCTTTAGGGGGGGTCAGCCCCAGCATTTT
TRBJ1-2 TRBV4-1 NA NA CASSPGGLAGGYTF TGCGCCAGCAGCCCAGGTGGGCTCGCGGGCGGCTACACCTTC
TRBJ2-1 TRBV5-6 NA NA CASSLILASFLNEQFF TGTGCCAGCAGCTTGATTCTAGCCAGTTTTCTAAATGAGCAGTTCTTC
TRBJ2-1 TRBV4-1 NA TRBD1 CASSGTVVINEQFF TGCGCCAGCTCCGGGACAGTTGTCATCAATGAGCAGTTCTTC
TRBJ2-7 TRBV12-3/TRBV12-4 NA NA CASSLARVYEQYF TGTGCCAGCAGTTTAGCGAGGGTTTACGAGCAGTACTTC
TRBJ1-4 TRBV27 NA TRBD1 CASSFSDRGPGEKLFF TGTGCCAGCAGTTTCTCGGACAGGGGCCCGGGTGAAAAACTGTTTTTT
TRBJ2-5 TRBV6-2/TRBV6-3 NA TRBD1 CASSYHGQASRTQYF TGTGCCAGCAGTTACCACGGACAGGCCTCCAGGACCCAGTACTTC
TRBJ2-3 TRBV7-6 NA TRBD2 CASSLRGGENTDTQYF TGTGCCAGCAGCCTACGGGGGGGGGAGAACACAGATACGCAGTATTTT
TRBJ1-1 TRBV12-3/TRBV12-4 few NA CASRKPGHPEAFF TGTGCCAGCAGAAAACCGGGACACCCTGAAGCTTTCTTT
TRBJ1-4 TRBV6-5 NA NA CASSLVPRHEKLFF TGTGCCAGCAGTTTAGTCCCGCGGCATGAAAAACTGTTTTTT
TRBJ1-2 TRBV12-3/TRBV12-4 NA NA CASSLDTNYGYTF TGTGCCAGCAGTTTGGACACTAACTATGGCTACACCTTC
TRBJ1-1 TRBV6-5 NA TRBD1 CASRRTGSEAFF TGTGCCAGCAGGCGGACAGGGAGTGAAGCTTTCTTT
TRBJ1-2 TRBV7-9 NA NA CASSLIGRYGYTF TGTGCCAGCAGCTTAATTGGCAGATATGGCTACACCTTC
TRBJ1-2 TRBV2 NA TRBD1 CASSGTGGNYGYTF TGTGCCAGCAGTGGGACAGGGGGCAACTATGGCTACACCTTC
TRBJ2-7 TRBV7-9 once TRBD1 CASSSRTGISYEQYF TGTGCCAGCAGCTCAAGGACAGGAATTTCCTACGAGCAGTACTTC
TRBJ2-3 TRBV7-3 NA NA CASSPSGQTSTDTQYF TGTGCCAGCAGCCCAAGTGGACAGACTAGCACAGATACGCAGTATTTT
TRBJ2-3 TRBV6-5 NA TRBD2 CATGWGAGDTDTQYF TGTGCAACGGGGTGGGGAGCGGGGGACACAGATACGCAGTATTTT
TRBJ2-7 TRBV19 NA NA CASRTVSDAYEQYF TGTGCCAGCCGAACCGTGAGTGATGCCTACGAGCAGTACTTC
TRBJ2-6 TRBV7-3 NA NA CASSLIPGHGSGANVLTF TGTGCCAGCAGCTTAATACCAGGACACGGCTCTGGGGCCAACGTCCTGACTTTC
TRBJ1-5 TRBV18 NA NA CASSPPESAHQPQHF TGTGCCAGCTCACCACCGGAGTCGGCTCATCAGCCCCAGCATTTT
TRBJ1-1 TRBV5-6 once NA CASSPDGRPWTEAFF TGTGCCAGCAGCCCTGACGGCAGGCCGTGGACTGAAGCTTTCTTT
TRBJ2-5 TRBV5-6 few NA CASSHRDQETQYF TGTGCCAGCAGCCACCGGGACCAAGAGACCCAGTACTTC
TRBJ2-1 TRBV30 NA NA CAWSARAGYNEQFF TGTGCCTGGAGTGCCAGGGCCGGTTACAATGAGCAGTTCTTC
TRBJ2-1 TRBV5-4 NA NA CASSFFGALNEQFF TGTGCCAGCAGCTTCTTTGGGGCCCTCAATGAGCAGTTCTTC
TRBJ2-7 TRBV5-1 once TRBD2 CASSRTSVPYEQYF TGCGCCAGCAGCCGGACTAGCGTTCCCTACGAGCAGTACTTC
TRBJ1-1 TRBV7-3 few NA CASSLLGGGTEAFF TGTGCCAGCAGCTTATTGGGGGGTGGCACTGAAGCTTTCTTT
TRBJ1-2 TRBV11-2 NA TRBD1 CASSPDRVYGYTF TGTGCCAGCAGCCCGGACAGGGTGTATGGCTACACCTTC
TRBJ2-5 TRBV5-4 NA TRBD1 CASSLAGTVRETQYF TGTGCCAGCAGCTTGGCGGGGACAGTAAGAGAGACCCAGTACTTC
TRBJ1-5 TRBV21-1 NA NA CASSTGPGCQPQHF TGTGCCAGCAGCACCGGCCCGGGTTGTCAGCCCCAGCATTTT
TRBJ1-5 TRBV19 NA NA CASSIGGQGGQPQHF TGTGCCAGTAGTATAGGGGGGCAGGGCGGTCAGCCCCAGCATTTT
TRBJ1-3 TRBV29-1 NA NA CSGGGGGSGNTIYF TGCAGCGGTGGCGGGGGAGGCTCTGGAAACACCATATATTTT
TRBJ2-1 TRBV2 NA NA CASSAERPHNEQFF TGTGCCAGCAGTGCAGAGCGCCCCCACAATGAGCAGTTCTTC
TRBJ2-1 TRBV19 NA TRBD1 CASRSQGASNEQFF TGTGCCAGTAGGTCTCAGGGGGCGTCAAATGAGCAGTTCTTC
TRBJ1-2 TRBV4-1 NA TRBD1 CASSQGLTGGHYGYTF TGCGCCAGCAGCCAAGGTCTGACAGGGGGACACTATGGCTACACCTTC
TRBJ1-6 TRBV28 NA NA CASSYTDRAGSPLHF TGTGCCAGCAGCTATACGGACCGAGCGGGTTCACCCCTCCACTTT
TRBJ2-2 TRBV14 NA NA CASSLGKMTGELFF TGTGCCAGCAGCCTCGGGAAGATGACCGGGGAGCTGTTTTTT
TRBJ1-5 TRBV5-5 NA NA CASSLGQGEQPQHF TGTGCCAGCAGCTTAGGGCAGGGCGAACAGCCCCAGCATTTT